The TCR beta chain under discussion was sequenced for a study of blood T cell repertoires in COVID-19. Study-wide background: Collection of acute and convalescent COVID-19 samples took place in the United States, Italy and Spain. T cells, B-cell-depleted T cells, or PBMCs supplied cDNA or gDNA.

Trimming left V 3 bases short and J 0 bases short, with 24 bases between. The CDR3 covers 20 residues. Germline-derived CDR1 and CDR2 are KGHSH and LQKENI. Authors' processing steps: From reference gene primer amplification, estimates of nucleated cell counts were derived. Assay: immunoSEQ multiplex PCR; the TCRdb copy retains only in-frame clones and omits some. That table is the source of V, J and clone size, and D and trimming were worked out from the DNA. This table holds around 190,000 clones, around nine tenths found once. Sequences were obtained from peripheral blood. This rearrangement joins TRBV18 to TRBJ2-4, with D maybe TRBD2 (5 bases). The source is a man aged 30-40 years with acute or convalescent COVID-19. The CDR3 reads CASSPGTGSRLILAKNIQYF. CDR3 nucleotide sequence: TGTGCCAGCTCACCTGGAACGGGATCGCGTCTTATACTAGCCAAAAACATTCAGTACTTC. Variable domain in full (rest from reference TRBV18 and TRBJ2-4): NAGVMQNPRHLVRRRGQEARLRCSPMKGHSHVYWYRQLPEEGLKFMVYLQKENIIDESGMPKERFSAEFPKEGPSILRIQQVVRGDSAAYFCASSPGTGSRLILAKNIQYFGAGTRLSVL.